The source of this T cell receptor beta chain is a study of T cell responses to AZD1222 COVID-19 vaccine. Sequencing used immunoSEQ multiplex PCR; TCRdb keeps in-frame clones, though not all of them. The sample has about 150,000 clones; roughly 87% are singletons. The germline gives CDR1 SGHVS, CDR2 FQNEAQ. CDR3 length: 13 amino acids. V was cut by 1 base and J by 9 bases, with 10 bases left in between. The chain has TRBV7-8 and TRBJ2-1; D is possibly TRBD2 (6 bases). Source: peripheral blood, taken 28 days after the second AZD1222 dose. The sequence came from an adult who received the AZD1222 COVID-19 vaccine. CDR3 loop: CASSLDRLVEQFF. The DNA of the CDR3 is TGTGCCAGCAGCTTAGATCGACTAGTTGAGCAGTTCTTC.